This T cell receptor beta chain stems from a study of blood T cell repertoires in COVID-19. The wider study: Samples came from the United States, Italy and Spain, spanning acute and convalescent COVID-19.

Only in-frame clones appear in the TCRdb table, and some are missing; sequencing was by immunoSEQ multiplex PCR. The profile shows some 350,000 clones, more than 75% of them singletons. Germline loops: CDR1 MDHEN, CDR2 SYDVKM. Trimming took 4 bases from V and 6 from J; bases not matched to a gene: 9. This CDR3 has 15 amino acids. The chain couples TRBV28 to TRBJ2-7, with 10 bases matching TRBD2. The sequencing sample was made of peripheral blood. The sequence came from a human donor in a cohort sampled during active COVID-19. CDR3 region: CASSSQREGPSEQYF. DNA of the CDR3: TGTGCCAGCAGTTCCCAGCGGGAGGGCCCCTCCGAGCAGTACTTC.